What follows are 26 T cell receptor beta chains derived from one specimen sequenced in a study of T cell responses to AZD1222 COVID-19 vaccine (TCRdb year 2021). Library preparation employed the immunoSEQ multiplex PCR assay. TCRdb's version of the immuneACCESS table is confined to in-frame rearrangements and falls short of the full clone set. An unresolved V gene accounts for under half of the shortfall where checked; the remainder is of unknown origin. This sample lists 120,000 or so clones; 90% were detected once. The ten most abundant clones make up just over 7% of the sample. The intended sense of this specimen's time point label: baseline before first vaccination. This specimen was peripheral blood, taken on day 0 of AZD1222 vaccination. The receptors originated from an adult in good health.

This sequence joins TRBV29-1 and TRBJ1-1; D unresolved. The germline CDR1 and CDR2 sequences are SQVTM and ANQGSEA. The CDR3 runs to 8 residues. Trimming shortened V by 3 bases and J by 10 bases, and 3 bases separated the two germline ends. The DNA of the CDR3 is TGCAGCGTTGATCGAGCTTTCTTT. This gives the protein CSVDRAFF.

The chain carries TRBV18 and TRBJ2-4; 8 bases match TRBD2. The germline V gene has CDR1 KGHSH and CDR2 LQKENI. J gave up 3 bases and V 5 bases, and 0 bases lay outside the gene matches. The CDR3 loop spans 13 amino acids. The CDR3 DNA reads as TGTGCCAGCTCAGGGACTAGCAAAAACATTCAGTACTTC. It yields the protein CASSGTSKNIQYF.

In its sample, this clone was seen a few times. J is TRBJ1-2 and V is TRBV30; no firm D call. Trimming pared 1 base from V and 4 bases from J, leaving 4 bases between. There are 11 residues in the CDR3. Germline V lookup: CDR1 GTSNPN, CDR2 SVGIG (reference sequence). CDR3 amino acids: CAWSGSYGYTF. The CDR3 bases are TGTGCCTGGAGTGGCTCCTATGGCTACACCTTC. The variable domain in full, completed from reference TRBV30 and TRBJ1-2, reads SQTIHQWPATLVQPVGSPLSLECTVEGTSNPNLYWYRQAAGRGLQLLFYSVGIGQISSEVPQNLSASRPQDRQFILSSKKLLLSDSGFYLCAWSGSYGYTFGSGTRLTVV.

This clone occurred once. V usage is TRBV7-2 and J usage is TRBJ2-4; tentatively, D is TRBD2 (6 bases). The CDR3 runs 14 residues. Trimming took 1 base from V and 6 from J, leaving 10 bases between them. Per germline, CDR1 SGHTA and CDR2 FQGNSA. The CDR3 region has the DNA TGTGCCAGCAGCTTAGGGGAGGAGAGAAACATTCAGTACTTC. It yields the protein CASSLGEERNIQYF.

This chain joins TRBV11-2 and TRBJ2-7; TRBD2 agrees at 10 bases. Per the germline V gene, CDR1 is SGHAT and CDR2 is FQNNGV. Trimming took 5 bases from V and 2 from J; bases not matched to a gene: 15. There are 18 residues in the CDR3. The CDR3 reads CASSPRRTSGPWTYEQYF. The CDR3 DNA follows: TGTGCCAGCAGCCCCCGACGGACTAGCGGACCCTGGACCTACGAGCAGTACTTC.

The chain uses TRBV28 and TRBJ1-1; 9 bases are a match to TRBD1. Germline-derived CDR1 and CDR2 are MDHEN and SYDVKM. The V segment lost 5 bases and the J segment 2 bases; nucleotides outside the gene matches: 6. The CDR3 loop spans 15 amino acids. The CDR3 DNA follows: TGTGCCAGCAGTCGATGGACAGGGGTAAACACTGAAGCTTTCTTT. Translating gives CASSRWTGVNTEAFF.

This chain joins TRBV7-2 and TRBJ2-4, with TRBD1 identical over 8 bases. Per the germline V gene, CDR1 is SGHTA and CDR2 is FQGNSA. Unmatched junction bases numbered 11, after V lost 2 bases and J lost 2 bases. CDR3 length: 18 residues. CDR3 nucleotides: TGTGCCAGCAGCTTAAGTCATATGGCAGGGGGCACCAAAAACATTCAGTACTTC. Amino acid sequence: CASSLSHMAGGTKNIQYF.

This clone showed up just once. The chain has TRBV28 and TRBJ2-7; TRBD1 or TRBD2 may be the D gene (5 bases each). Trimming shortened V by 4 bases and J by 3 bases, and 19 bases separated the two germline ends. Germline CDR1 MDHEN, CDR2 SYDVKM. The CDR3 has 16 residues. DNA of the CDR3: TGTGCCAGCAGTTACCCCATGGAAGCGGACAACTACGAGCAGTACTTC. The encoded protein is CASSYPMEADNYEQYF.

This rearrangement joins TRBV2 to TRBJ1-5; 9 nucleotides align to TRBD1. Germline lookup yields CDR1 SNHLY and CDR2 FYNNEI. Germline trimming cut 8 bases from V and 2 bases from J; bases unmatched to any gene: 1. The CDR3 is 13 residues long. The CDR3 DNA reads TGTGCCAGCCGGACAGGGGGCAATCAGCCCCAGCATTTT. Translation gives CASRTGGNQPQHF.

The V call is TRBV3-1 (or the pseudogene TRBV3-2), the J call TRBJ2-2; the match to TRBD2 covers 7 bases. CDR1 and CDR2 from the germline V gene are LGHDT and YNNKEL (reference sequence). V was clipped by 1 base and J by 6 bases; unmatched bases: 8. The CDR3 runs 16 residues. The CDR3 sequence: CASSQVSGIEAGELFF. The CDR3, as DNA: TGTGCCAGCAGCCAAGTGAGCGGGATTGAAGCCGGGGAGCTGTTTTTT.

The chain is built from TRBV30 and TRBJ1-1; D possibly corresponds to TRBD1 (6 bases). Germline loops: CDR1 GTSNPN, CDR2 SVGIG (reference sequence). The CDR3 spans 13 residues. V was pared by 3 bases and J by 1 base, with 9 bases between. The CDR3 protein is CAWRKQGNTEAFF. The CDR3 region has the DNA TGTGCCTGGAGGAAACAGGGGAACACTGAAGCTTTCTTT.

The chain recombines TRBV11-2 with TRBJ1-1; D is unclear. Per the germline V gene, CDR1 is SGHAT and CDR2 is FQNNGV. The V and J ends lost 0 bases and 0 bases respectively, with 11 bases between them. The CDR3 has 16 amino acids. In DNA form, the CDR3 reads TGTGCCAGCAGCTTAGATCTTGGCAGTCTGAACACTGAAGCTTTCTTT. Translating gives CASSLDLGSLNTEAFF.

The CDR3 spells CASSFRTGDPTQYF. The CDR3 nucleotides are TGCGCCAGCAGCTTTCGGACAGGGGACCCTACGCAGTATTTT. This sequence joins TRBV5-1 and TRBJ2-3, with 9 bases aligning to TRBD1. The CDR3 consists of 14 residues. Germline lookup yields CDR1 SGHRS and CDR2 YFSETQ. V shed 2 bases, J shed 8 bases, and the junction held 6 bases outside the gene matches. Combining the CDR3 with reference TRBV5-1 and TRBJ2-3 gives the whole variable domain KAGVTQTPRYLIKTRGQQVTLSCSPISGHRSVSWYQQTPGQGLQFLFEYFSETQRNKGNFPGRFSGRQFSNSRSEMNVSTLELGDSALYLCASSFRTGDPTQYFGPGTRLTVL.

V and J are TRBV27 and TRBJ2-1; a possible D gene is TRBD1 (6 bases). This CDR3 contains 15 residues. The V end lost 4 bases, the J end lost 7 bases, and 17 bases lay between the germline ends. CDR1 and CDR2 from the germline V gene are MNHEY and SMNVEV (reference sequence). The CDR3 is CASSYGTPPGNEQFF. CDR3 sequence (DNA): TGTGCCAGCAGTTACGGGACACCCCCCGGGAATGAGCAGTTCTTC.

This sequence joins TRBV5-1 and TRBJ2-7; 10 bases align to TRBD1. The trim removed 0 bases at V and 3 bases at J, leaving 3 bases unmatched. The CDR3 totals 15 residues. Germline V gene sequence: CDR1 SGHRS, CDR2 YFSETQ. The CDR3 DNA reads TGCGCCAGCAGCTTGGGGGGACAGGGGAACTACGAGCAGTACTTC. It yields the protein CASSLGGQGNYEQYF.

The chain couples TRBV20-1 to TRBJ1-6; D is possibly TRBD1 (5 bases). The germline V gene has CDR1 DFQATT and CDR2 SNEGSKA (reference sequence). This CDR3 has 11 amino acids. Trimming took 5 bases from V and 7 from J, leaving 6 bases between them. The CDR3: CSAGGNSPLHF. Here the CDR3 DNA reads TGCAGTGCTGGGGGGAATTCACCCCTCCACTTT.

The CDR3 coding sequence is TGTGCCAGCAGCCAGGGGGGGGCTGGCACAGATACGCAGTATTTT. Protein sequence: CASSQGGAGTDTQYF. The V call is TRBV3-1 (or the pseudogene TRBV3-2), the J call TRBJ2-3, with D possibly being TRBD2 (7 bases). The CDR3 contains 15 residues. V was pared by 3 bases and J by 1 base, with 11 bases between. Germline V gives CDR1 LGHDT, CDR2 YNNKEL (reference sequence).

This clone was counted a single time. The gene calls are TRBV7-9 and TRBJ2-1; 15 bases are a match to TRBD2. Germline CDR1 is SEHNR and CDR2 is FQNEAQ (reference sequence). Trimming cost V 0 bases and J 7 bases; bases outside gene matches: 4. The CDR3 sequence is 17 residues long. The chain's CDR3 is CASSLAGTSGRHNEQFF. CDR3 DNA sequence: TGTGCCAGCAGCTTAGCAGGGACTAGCGGGAGGCATAATGAGCAGTTCTTC.

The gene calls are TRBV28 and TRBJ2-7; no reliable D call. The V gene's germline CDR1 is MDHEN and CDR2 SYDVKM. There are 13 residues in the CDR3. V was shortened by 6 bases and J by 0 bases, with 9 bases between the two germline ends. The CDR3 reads CASSLDTSYEQYF. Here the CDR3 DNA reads TGTGCCAGCAGCTTAGACACCTCCTACGAGCAGTACTTC.

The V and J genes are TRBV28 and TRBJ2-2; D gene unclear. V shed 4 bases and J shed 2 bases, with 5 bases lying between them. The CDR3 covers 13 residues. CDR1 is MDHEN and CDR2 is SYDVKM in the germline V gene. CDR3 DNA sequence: TGTGCCAGCAGTTCCATTAACACCGGGGAGCTGTTTTTT. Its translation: CASSSINTGELFF.

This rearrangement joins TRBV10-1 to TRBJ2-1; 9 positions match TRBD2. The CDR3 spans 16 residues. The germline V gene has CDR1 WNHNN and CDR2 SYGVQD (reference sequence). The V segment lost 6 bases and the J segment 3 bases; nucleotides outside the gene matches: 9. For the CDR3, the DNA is TGCGCCAGCAGGTTAGGGCTAGCGGGATTCTACAATGAGCAGTTCTTC. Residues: CASRLGLAGFYNEQFF.

The CDR3 sequence is CASSFQLEGEQFF. DNA for the CDR3: TGTGCCAGCAGCTTCCAGCTAGAGGGTGAGCAGTTCTTC. The chain is built from TRBV7-6 and TRBJ2-1; D might be TRBD2 (5 bases). CDR3 length equals 13 residues. V was shortened by 3 bases and J by 9 bases, with 12 bases between the two germline ends. In germline, CDR1 is SGHVS, CDR2 FNYEAQ.

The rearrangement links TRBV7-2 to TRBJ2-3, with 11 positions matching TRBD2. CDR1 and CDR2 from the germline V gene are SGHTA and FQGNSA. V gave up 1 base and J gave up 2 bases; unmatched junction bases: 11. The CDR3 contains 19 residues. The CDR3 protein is CASSLGAGTSGSHTDTQYF. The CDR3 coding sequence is TGTGCCAGCAGCTTAGGGGCGGGCACTAGCGGGAGTCACACAGATACGCAGTATTTT.

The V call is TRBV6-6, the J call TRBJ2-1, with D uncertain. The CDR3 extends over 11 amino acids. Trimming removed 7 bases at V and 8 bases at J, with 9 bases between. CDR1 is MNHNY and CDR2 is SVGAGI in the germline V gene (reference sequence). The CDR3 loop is CASTRWDEQFF. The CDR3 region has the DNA TGTGCCAGCACTAGGTGGGATGAGCAGTTCTTC.

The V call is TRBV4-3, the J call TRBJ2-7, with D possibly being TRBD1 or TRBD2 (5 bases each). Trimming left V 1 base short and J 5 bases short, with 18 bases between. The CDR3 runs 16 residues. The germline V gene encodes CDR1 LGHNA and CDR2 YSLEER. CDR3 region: CASSQGSWGNSHEQYF. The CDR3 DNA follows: TGCGCCAGCAGCCAAGGTTCGTGGGGGAACAGCCACGAGCAGTACTTC.

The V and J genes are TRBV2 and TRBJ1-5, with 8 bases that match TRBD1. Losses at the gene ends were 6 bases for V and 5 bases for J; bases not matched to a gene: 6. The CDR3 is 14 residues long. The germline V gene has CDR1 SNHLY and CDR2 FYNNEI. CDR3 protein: CASSNGQGHQPQHF. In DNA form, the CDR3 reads TGTGCCAGCAGCAACGGACAGGGCCATCAGCCCCAGCATTTT.